Described below is a single TCR beta chain sequence and its context. Original data processing: Amplification of reference gene primers provided the estimated nucleated cell counts. The protocol was immunoSEQ multiplex PCR, while the TCRdb copy is restricted to in-frame clones and leaves out a portion. V and J calls and clone size are copied from that table; D and trimming were computed from the DNA. The sample includes 65,000 to 100,000 clones, around 88% seen only once; the top ten take about 4.4%. The sample comes from a study of blood T cell repertoires in COVID-19. In the study overall: PBMCs, B-cell-depleted T cells, or T cells were the source of the cDNA or gDNA that made up the material.

Specimen: peripheral blood. This clonotype originated in a woman older than 75 with acute or convalescent COVID-19.

Here the CDR3 reads CASSLLLRDTQYF. Written as DNA, the CDR3 is TGTGCCAGCTCATTGTTGCTGAGGGATACGCAGTATTTT. V gene TRBV18 combines with J gene TRBJ2-3; D ambiguous. V was trimmed by 5 bases and J by 6 bases, leaving 12 bases between them. CDR1 is KGHSH and CDR2 is LQKENI in the germline V gene. The CDR3 covers 13 residues.